The clone carrying this T cell receptor beta chain appeared a few times. This entry is derived from a study of regulatory T cells in long-lasting Graves disease. The TCR beta library used iRepertoire HTBI primers with Arm-PCR amplification of CDR3. Authors' data handling: Sample data revealed approximately 56 TRBV and 12 to 15 TRBJ segments. TCRdb redid the calling of the multiplex PCR reads with MiXCR, one entry per CDR3 protein. Clone size and V and J calls follow TCRdb, not the original study. The sample contains some 300,000 distinct CDR3 sequences, roughly a fifth of which appear only once. This CDR3 has 14 residues. Trimming took off 5 bases at V and 3 bases at J, with 11 bases between the two ends. CDR1 is MNHNS and CDR2 is SASEGT in the germline V gene. Stated time point: persistent/refractory GD, antithyroid drugs over 5 years with positive TRAb. The TCR library was made from RNA extracted from PBMCs.

The source material was peripheral blood mononuclear cells (PBMCs), sampled when the disease was refractory, from a patient treated with antithyroid drugs. The V gene is TRBV6-1, the J gene TRBJ1-5, with a weak D call TRBD1 (5 bases). This clonotype was obtained from a female donor with Graves disease. The CDR3 loop reads CASSKGTYNQPQHF. CDR3 DNA sequence: TGTGCCAGCAGTAAGGGGACCTACAATCAGCCCCAGCATTTT.